The subject of this entry is one T cell receptor beta chain. Measured with immunoSEQ multiplex PCR; TCRdb has only the in-frame clones, and not every one. The sample consists of about 48,000 clones, 80% to 95% of them appearing once. The CDR3 has 16 amino acids. Germline values: CDR1 SGDLS, CDR2 YYNGEE. Between the trimmed V and J ends, which lost 6 bases and 4 bases, there was a span of 21 bases. This specimen comes from a study of technical replicates of blood from a handful of donors. The sequence was obtained from a human donor in good health. Some clones in this sample may be carry-over from other donors' samples. The rearrangement links TRBV9 to TRBJ2-3; tentatively, D is TRBD2 (7 bases). Sequenced input: PBMCs. Here the CDR3 DNA reads TGTGCCAGCACCCCCTCCGTGGGAGGGGGGGCAGATACGCAGTATTTT. It is translated as CASTPSVGGGADTQYF. The complete variable domain, with remaining parts taken from reference TRBV9 and TRBJ2-3, reads DSGVTQTPKHLITATGQRVTLRCSPRSGDLSVYWYQQSLDQGLQFLIQYYNGEERAKGNILERFSAQQFPDLHSELNLSSLELGDSALYFCASTPSVGGGADTQYFGPGTRLTVL.